This T cell receptor (beta chain) was captured by sequencing in a study of a mutant IDH1 vaccine in newly diagnosed glioma. At the level of the study: Sex among treated patients split 62.5% male, around 40% female; mean age was about 40 years.

Clones were sequenced by immunoSEQ multiplex PCR, and TCRdb holds only the in-frame ones, with some missing. The data hold under 70,000 clones, with approximately 81% observed a single time. Time point reported: week 5, during vaccination. The vaccine gave 300 ug of a 20-mer mutant IDH1 peptide subcutaneously per dose. Per the germline V gene, CDR1 is MDHEN and CDR2 is SYDVKM. This CDR3 contains 13 residues. Trimming left V 3 bases short and J 5 bases short, with 10 bases between. Worth noting for this clone: Antigen unknown.

V is TRBV28 and J is TRBJ1-1; a possible D gene is TRBD1 (5 bases). The clonotype comes from a man in his thirties or forties with glioma. Material: PBMCs, obtained from a glioma patient whose treatment included an IDH1 peptide vaccine. The CDR3 DNA follows: TGTGCCAGCAGTTTGACGGGGCGAACTGAAGCTTTCTTT. Translating gives CASSLTGRTEAFF.